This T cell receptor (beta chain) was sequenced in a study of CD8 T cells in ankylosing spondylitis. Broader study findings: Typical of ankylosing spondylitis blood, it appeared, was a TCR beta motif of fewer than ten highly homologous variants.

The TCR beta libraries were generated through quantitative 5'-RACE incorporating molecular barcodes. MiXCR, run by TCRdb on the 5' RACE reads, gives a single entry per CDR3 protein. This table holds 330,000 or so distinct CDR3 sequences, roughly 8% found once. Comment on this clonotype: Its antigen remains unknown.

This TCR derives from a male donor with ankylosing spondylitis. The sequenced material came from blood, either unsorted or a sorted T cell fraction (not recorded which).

The CDR3 coding sequence is TGCAGTGCCGGGTGGAGAGACAACACTGAAGCTTTCTTT. Amino acid sequence: CSAGWRDNTEAFF. This chain links TRBV20-1 with TRBJ1-1; no clear D gene. The germline CDR1 and CDR2 sequences are DFQATT and SNEGSKA (reference sequence). The CDR3 is made up of 13 amino acids. The V end lost 6 bases, the J end lost 2 bases, and 13 bases lay between the germline ends.